This T cell receptor (beta chain) stems from a study of cytomegalovirus exposure and HLA in healthy donors. The study, taken as a whole, reports: In an earlier analysis, about 87% or about 30%: the productive usage of most TCR beta V segments.

Germline CDR1 reads SGHRS; CDR2 reads YFSETQ. This CDR3 is built from 16 residues. V trimming: 1 base; J trimming: 2 bases; junction bases outside the gene matches: 6. 13 Jbeta primers and 60 Vbeta primers were used for the PCR. Clones were read by immunoSEQ multiplex PCR, and TCRdb kept only the in-frame ones, dropping some. The sample shows fewer than 150,000 clones, approximately 71% of them seen only once. To note about this clone: Its antigen is not known.

Input material: PBMCs. V usage is TRBV5-1 and J usage is TRBJ2-5, with TRBD2 identical over 9 bases. The sequence derives from a woman between 50 and 59 years old in good health and CMV-seronegative. CDR3 coding DNA: TGCGCCAGCAGCTTGTTCAGCGGGGGGCCTCAAGAGACCCAGTACTTC. It specifies CASSLFSGGPQETQYF.